The T cell receptor (beta chain) under discussion was sequenced for a study of shared clonotypes between healthy human individuals. Comments on this clone: Within the sample, other DNA sequences also encode this same CDR3.

CDR3 length: 13 residues. V was trimmed by 2 bases and J by 4 bases, leaving 7 bases between them. CDR1 is SEHNR, CDR2 FQNEAQ, per germline (reference sequence). Memory CD4+ cells were the fraction left after CD45RA+ naive selection. Sequencing used immunoSEQ multiplex PCR; TCRdb keeps in-frame clones, though not all of them. The sample shows 2 million or so clones, roughly 96% of them seen only once. The chain uses TRBV7-9 and TRBJ2-3; maybe TRBD2 (5 bases). The sequencing input was naive CD4+ T cells sorted from blood. Subset denoted: CD45RA+ positively selected. The sequence was obtained from a man in his late teens or twenties in good health. CDR3 DNA: TGTGCCAGCAGCTTACTCGGGGCAGATACGCAGTATTTT. It translates to CASSLLGADTQYF.